These 22 T cell receptor beta chains were all obtained from the same sample, sequenced in a study of OX40 agonist ivuxolimab in advanced cancers. Libraries were prepared by immunoSEQ multiplex PCR; TCRdb keeps only in-frame clonotypes and omits some of them. This table has tens of thousands of clones, over 60% appearing once. The sample consisted of CD4+ or CD8+ T cells sorted from blood, taken in a trial of the OX40 agonist ivuxolimab. Source of these receptors: an adult with an advanced solid tumor such as melanoma, head and neck, liver or kidney cancer.

V usage is TRBV9 and J usage is TRBJ2-3; 9 bases are a match to TRBD2. This CDR3 region has 17 residues. Germline V gene lookup returns CDR1 SGDLS and CDR2 YYNGEE. The V and J ends lost 4 bases and 1 base, in that order; junction bases with no gene match: 10. The CDR3 sequence: CASSPRGSGSRTDTQYF. For the CDR3, the DNA is TGTGCCAGCAGCCCAAGAGGTAGCGGGAGCCGCACAGATACGCAGTATTTT.

The chain combines TRBV5-1 with TRBJ2-3; perhaps TRBD1 as D (5 bases). The CDR3 loop spans 13 amino acids. V was pared by 5 bases and J by 7 bases, with 14 bases between. Germline V gene lookup returns CDR1 SGHRS and CDR2 YFSETQ. CDR3 nucleotides: TGCGCCAGCAGTTCTGTAGGGGCGAATACGCAGTATTTT. Amino acids: CASSSVGANTQYF. Complete variable domain (other parts from reference TRBV5-1 and TRBJ2-3): KAGVTQTPRYLIKTRGQQVTLSCSPISGHRSVSWYQQTPGQGLQFLFEYFSETQRNKGNFPGRFSGRQFSNSRSEMNVSTLELGDSALYLCASSSVGANTQYFGPGTRLTVL.

This clone was picked up a small number of times. The chain carries TRBV7-9 and TRBJ2-7; 7 nucleotides agree with TRBD2. This CDR3 has 12 amino acids. CDR1 SEHNR and CDR2 FQNEAQ come from the germline V gene (reference sequence). V shed 4 bases and J 4 bases; nucleotides not matched to a gene: 1. In DNA, the CDR3 is TGTGCCAGCAGCTCCGGGAGGTACGAGCAGTACTTC. It translates to CASSSGRYEQYF.

In the case of this clone: This same CDR3 is encoded by further DNA sequences in the sample. The chain carries TRBV7-6 and TRBJ2-2; 7 nucleotides match TRBD1. The V and J ends lost 5 bases and 6 bases, in that order; junction bases with no gene match: 12. Germline CDR1 and CDR2: SGHVS and FNYEAQ. CDR3 size: 16 residues. CDR3 region: CASSPRQGEVAGELFF. The CDR3 DNA reads TGTGCCAGCAGCCCACGACAGGGAGAAGTAGCCGGGGAGCTGTTTTTT.

The J gene is TRBJ1-5, the V gene TRBV19; D perhaps matches TRBD1 (5 bases). The CDR3 covers 16 residues. V lost 6 bases and J 0 bases, leaving 15 bases between the germline ends. CDR1 LNHDA and CDR2 SQIVND come from the germline V gene (reference sequence). CDR3 region: CASSPLGVHSNQPQHF. The CDR3 bases are TGTGCCAGTAGCCCCTTGGGGGTACATAGCAATCAGCCCCAGCATTTT.

The rearrangement joins TRBV6-1 to TRBJ2-5; 7 nucleotides align to TRBD1. CDR1 and CDR2 (germline): MNHNS, SASEGT. The CDR3 has 14 residues. Trimming took 1 base from V and 5 from J; bases not matched to a gene: 4. The DNA of the CDR3 is TGTGCCAGCAGTGAAGACAGGGGATGGGAGACCCAGTACTTC. Translated, it gives CASSEDRGWETQYF.

About this clone: The sample holds other DNA sequences that translate to the same CDR3. The chain recombines TRBV7-9 with TRBJ2-3, with 12 bases fitting TRBD2. Germline V gene data show CDR1 as SEHNR and CDR2 as FQNEAQ (reference sequence). V lost 5 bases and J lost 3; bases outside the gene matches: 3. The CDR3 runs 15 residues. Here the CDR3 DNA reads TGTGCCAGCAGCAGCGGGACTAGCGGGACAGATACGCAGTATTTT. Its protein product is CASSSGTSGTDTQYF.

The V call is TRBV28, the J call TRBJ2-6; D is unresolved. CDR1 MDHEN and CDR2 SYDVKM come from the germline V gene. Trimming stripped 6 bases from V and 0 bases from J, with 6 bases between. The CDR3 is 14 residues long. Here the CDR3 DNA reads TGTGCCAGCAGGGGTCGCTCTGGGGCCAACGTCCTGACTTTC. It encodes CASRGRSGANVLTF.

The chain has TRBV19 and TRBJ1-5, with 7 bases identical to TRBD1. CDR1 is LNHDA and CDR2 is SQIVND in the germline V gene (reference sequence). Losses at the gene ends were 6 bases for V and 5 bases for J; bases not matched to a gene: 7. This CDR3 region has 14 residues. CDR3 region: CASRTTGWDQPQHF. The DNA for the CDR3 is TGTGCCAGTAGGACGACAGGGTGGGATCAGCCCCAGCATTTT.

This clone was seen a handful of times. CDR3 nucleotides: TGCGCCAGCAGCTTGTATCCAGGGTTCAATCAGCCCCAGCATTTT. Translating gives CASSLYPGFNQPQHF. The gene calls are TRBV5-1 and TRBJ1-5, with D possibly matching TRBD1 (5 bases). In germline, CDR1 is SGHRS, CDR2 YFSETQ. The CDR3 totals 15 residues. The V end was cut by 1 base, the J end by 3 bases, with 11 bases between.

The chain carries TRBV7-9 and TRBJ1-2; D gene ambiguous. This CDR3 contains 16 residues. Trimming took 5 bases from V and 1 from J, leaving 17 bases between them. Germline lookup yields CDR1 SEHNR and CDR2 FQNEAQ (reference sequence). CDR3 sequence: CASSPNSPANNYGYTF. CDR3 DNA: TGTGCCAGCAGCCCTAATTCGCCGGCCAATAACTATGGCTACACCTTC. Supplemented by reference TRBV7-9 and TRBJ1-2, the full variable domain reads DTGVSQNPRHKITKRGQNVTFRCDPISEHNRLYWYRQTLGQGPEFLTYFQNEAQLEKSRLLSDRFSAERPKGSFSTLEIQRTEQGDSAMYLCASSPNSPANNYGYTFGSGTRLTVV.

The CDR3 region has the DNA TGTGCCAGCAGCCGACTAGCGGGCGATACGCAGTATTTT. Protein: CASSRLAGDTQYF. This chain uses TRBV27 with TRBJ2-3; the match to TRBD2 covers 10 bases. Losses at the gene ends were 6 bases for V and 6 bases for J; bases not matched to a gene: 3. Germline V gene sequence: CDR1 MNHEY, CDR2 SMNVEV (reference sequence). This CDR3 region has 13 residues.

V is TRBV5-1 and J is TRBJ2-1, with D uncertain. The germline CDR1 and CDR2 sequences are SGHRS and YFSETQ. The CDR3 extends over 16 amino acids. V was pared by 0 bases and J by 5 bases, with 15 bases between. The CDR3 DNA reads TGCGCCAGCAGCTTGGGAACTACTACGGGCCACAATGAGCAGTTCTTC. Translated: CASSLGTTTGHNEQFF.

The rearrangement uses TRBV6-1 and TRBJ1-2, with D maybe TRBD1 (5 bases). Germline values: CDR1 MNHNS, CDR2 SASEGT. Trimming cost V 3 bases and J 4 bases, with 15 bases left between them. This CDR3 has 15 amino acids. CDR3 in DNA: TGTGCCAGCAGTGATGGGACCACGATGATCTATGGCTACACCTTC. Encoded protein: CASSDGTTMIYGYTF.

The J gene is TRBJ1-3, the V gene TRBV5-1; D remains ambiguous. Germline V CDR1 and CDR2: SGHRS, YFSETQ. Trimming removed 0 bases from V and 4 bases from J, with 5 bases in between. The CDR3 runs to 13 residues. CDR3 sequence reads: CASSLEGGNTIYF. The CDR3 nucleotides read TGCGCCAGCAGCTTGGAGGGAGGAAACACCATATATTTT.

V usage is TRBV28 and J usage is TRBJ2-2; 11 bases align to TRBD2. The CDR3 loop spans 16 amino acids. J gave up 5 bases and V 3 bases, and 5 bases lay outside the gene matches. The germline V gene has CDR1 MDHEN and CDR2 SYDVKM. The CDR3 is CASSLWTSGLTGELFF. In nucleotides, the CDR3 is TGTGCCAGCAGTTTGTGGACTAGCGGGCTAACCGGGGAGCTGTTTTTT.

The chain combines TRBV6-5 with TRBJ1-2, with D possibly matching TRBD1 (5 bases). The length of the CDR3 is 12 residues. Germline V gene lookup returns CDR1 MNHEY and CDR2 SVGAGI. V gave up 8 bases and J gave up 8 bases, with 15 bases separating them. For the CDR3, the DNA is TGTGCCAGCTACAGCGGGGCTCGAGGCTACACCTTC. Its protein product is CASYSGARGYTF.

The V and J genes are TRBV6-1 and TRBJ1-5, with a possible D match to TRBD1 (6 bases). The CDR3 loop spans 17 amino acids. V was clipped by 5 bases and J by 0 bases, with 17 bases between them. Germline CDR1 is MNHNS and CDR2 is SASEGT. CDR3 in amino acids: CASSKEGGGTSNQPQHF. The CDR3 nucleotides read TGTGCCAGCAGTAAAGAAGGGGGAGGGACTAGCAATCAGCCCCAGCATTTT.

The chain couples TRBV2 to TRBJ2-1; TRBD2 matches at 7 bases. After removal of 4 bases from V and 4 bases from J, the junction contained 4 bases not matched to a gene. From germline, CDR1 is SNHLY and CDR2 FYNNEI. The CDR3 consists of 14 residues. CDR3: CASSVLGGYNEQFF. The CDR3 nucleotides read TGTGCCAGCAGTGTACTCGGGGGGTACAATGAGCAGTTCTTC.

V gene TRBV2 combines with J gene TRBJ2-2; 9 nucleotides match TRBD1. The V gene end was trimmed by 6 bases and the J gene end by 2 bases; junction bases not matched to a gene: 1. This CDR3 has 14 amino acids. Germline CDR1 SNHLY, CDR2 FYNNEI. The CDR3 sequence is CASRGQGNTGELFF. The CDR3 bases are TGTGCCAGCAGGGGACAGGGCAACACCGGGGAGCTGTTTTTT.

The chain employs TRBV5-1 and TRBJ1-3, with D maybe TRBD1 (5 bases). Deletions cut 1 base from V and 0 bases from J, with 11 bases between. This CDR3 is built from 16 residues. Germline lookup yields CDR1 SGHRS and CDR2 YFSETQ. As DNA, the CDR3 is TGCGCCAGCAGCTTGACAGGACTCGTCTCTGGAAACACCATATATTTT. Its translation: CASSLTGLVSGNTIYF.

This clone occurred once. This rearrangement joins TRBV14 to TRBJ2-7; 8 bases align to TRBD1. Trimming cost V 5 bases and J 3 bases; bases outside gene matches: 6. The CDR3 length is 14 residues. CDR1 is SGHDN and CDR2 is FVKESK in the germline V gene. DNA for the CDR3: TGTGCCAGCAGCACCGGGACAGGATACTACGAGCAGTACTTC. It yields the protein CASSTGTGYYEQYF.